This TCR beta chain originates from a study of T cell changes during pregnancy in multiple sclerosis. CDR3 size: 14 residues. Trimming took 2 bases from V and 2 from J; bases not matched to a gene: 0. Looked up from germline, CDR1 is MNHNS and CDR2 is SASEGT. Data came from immunoSEQ multiplex PCR; TCRdb stores just in-frame clones and leaves some out. The profile shows approximately 33,000 clones, around 88% of them singletons. This receptor was identified in a female donor in good health, enrolled as a control in a pregnancy study. The chain combines TRBV6-1 with TRBJ1-5, with 7 bases that match TRBD1. The sequences come from CD4+ T cells from peripheral blood mononuclear cells, collected in the first trimester of pregnancy. The CDR3 spells CASSETGGNQPQHF. DNA for the CDR3: TGTGCCAGCAGTGAAACAGGGGGCAATCAGCCCCAGCATTTT.